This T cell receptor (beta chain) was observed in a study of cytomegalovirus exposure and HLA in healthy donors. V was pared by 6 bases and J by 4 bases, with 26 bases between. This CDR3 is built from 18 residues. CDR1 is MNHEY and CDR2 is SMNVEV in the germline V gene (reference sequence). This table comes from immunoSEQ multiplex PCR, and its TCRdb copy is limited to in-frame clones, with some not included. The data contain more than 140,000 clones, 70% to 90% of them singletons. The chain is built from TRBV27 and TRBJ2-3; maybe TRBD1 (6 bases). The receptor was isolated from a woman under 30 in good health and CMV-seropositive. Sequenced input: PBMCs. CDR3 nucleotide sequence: TGTGCCAGCAGCCGATACACCACAACACAGGGTTGGTCAGATACGCAGTATTTT. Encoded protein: CASSRYTTTQGWSDTQYF.